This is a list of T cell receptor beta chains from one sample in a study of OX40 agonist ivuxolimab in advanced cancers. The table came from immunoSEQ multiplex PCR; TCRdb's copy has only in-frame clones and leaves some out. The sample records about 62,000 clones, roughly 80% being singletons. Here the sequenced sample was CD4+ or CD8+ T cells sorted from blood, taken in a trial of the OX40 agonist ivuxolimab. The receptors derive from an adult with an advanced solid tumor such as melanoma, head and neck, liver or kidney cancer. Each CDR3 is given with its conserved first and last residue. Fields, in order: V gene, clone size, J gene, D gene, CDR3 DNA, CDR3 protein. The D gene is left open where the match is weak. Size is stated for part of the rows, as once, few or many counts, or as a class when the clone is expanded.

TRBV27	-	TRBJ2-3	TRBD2	TGTGCCAGCAGTTTTGGGCGGGAGGACTCTAGCACAGATACGCAGTATTTT	CASSFGREDSSTDTQYF
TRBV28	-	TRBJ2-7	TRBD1	TGTGCCAGCACCTCCGGGACAGGCTCCTACGAGCAGTACTTC	CASTSGTGSYEQYF
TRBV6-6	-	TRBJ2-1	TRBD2	TGTGCCAGCAGTTACCCTGGGCGGGAGGGCCGGGATGAGCAGTTCTTC	CASSYPGREGRDEQFF
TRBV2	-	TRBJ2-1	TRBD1	TGTGCCAGCAGCGCAGACAGGGGGTCACACAATGAGCAGTTCTTC	CASSADRGSHNEQFF
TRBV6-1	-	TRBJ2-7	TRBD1	TGTGCCAGCAGACAGGGGGTGGCCTACGAGCAGTACTTC	CASRQGVAYEQYF
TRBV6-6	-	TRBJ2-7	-	TGTGCCAGCAGTTACTCGATGGTGTCGTGGGACGAGCAGTACTTC	CASSYSMVSWDEQYF
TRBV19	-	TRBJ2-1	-	TGTGCCAGTAGTATGGGGCGAGACAGGAGCTCCTACAATGAGCAGTTCTTC	CASSMGRDRSSYNEQFF
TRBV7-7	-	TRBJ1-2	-	TGTGCTAGCAGCTTTACAGTCCGGGGAGAAGACTATGGCTACACCTTC	CASSFTVRGEDYGYTF
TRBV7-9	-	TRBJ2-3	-	TGTGCCAGCAGTTCAGAGGGGGACACTAGCACAGATACGCAGTATTTT	CASSSEGDTSTDTQYF
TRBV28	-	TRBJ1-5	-	TGTGCCAGCAGTTTATGGGGCCAGCCCCAGCATTTT	CASSLWGQPQHF
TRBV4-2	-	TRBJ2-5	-	TGTGCCAGCAGCCAAGCGGGTGGCCCACAAGAGACCCAGTACTTC	CASSQAGGPQETQYF
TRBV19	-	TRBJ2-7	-	TGTGCCAGTAGTATGGGACTCCTGTCCTACGAGCAGTACTTC	CASSMGLLSYEQYF
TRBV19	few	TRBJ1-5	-	TGTGCCAGTACAGGGAGGAGCAATCAGCCCCAGCATTTT	CASTGRSNQPQHF
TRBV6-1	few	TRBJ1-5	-	TGTGCCAGCAGTGAGGGCAGCCGCAATCAGCCCCAGCATTTT	CASSEGSRNQPQHF
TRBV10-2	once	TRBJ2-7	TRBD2	TGCGCCAGCAGCCAAACGCTAATGAGTGTCCTGGGCGGGAGGCCCCCCTACGAGCAGTACTTC	CASSQTLMSVLGGRPPYEQYF
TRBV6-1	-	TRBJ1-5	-	TGTGCCAGCAGTCCCCGGAGACTCCTGAATCAGCCCCAGCATTTT	CASSPRRLLNQPQHF
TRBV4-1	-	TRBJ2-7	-	TGCGCCAGCAGCCATATAGGACGCTCCTACGAGCAGTACTTC	CASSHIGRSYEQYF
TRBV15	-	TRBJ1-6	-	TGTGCCACCAGCAGAGTGACATCCTGGAGAAATTCACCCCTCCACTTT	CATSRVTSWRNSPLHF
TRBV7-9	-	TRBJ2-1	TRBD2	TGTGCCAGCAGCTTAAGGAGCGGGACCTACAGCTCCTACAATGAGCAGTTCTTC	CASSLRSGTYSSYNEQFF
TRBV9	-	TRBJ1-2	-	TGTGCCAGCAGCGTATCGGGAGCCTCGAACTATGGCTACACCTTC	CASSVSGASNYGYTF
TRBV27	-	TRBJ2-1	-	TGTGCCAGCAGTACTGGGTGGAGCTCCTACAATGAGCAGTTCTTC	CASSTGWSSYNEQFF
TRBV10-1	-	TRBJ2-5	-	TGCGCCAGCAGTGAGGTTCCCCAGAACCACCAAGAGACCCAGTACTTC	CASSEVPQNHQETQYF
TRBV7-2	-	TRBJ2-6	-	TGTGCCAGCAGCCTCCGGTTCTCTGGGGCCAACGTCCTGACTTTC	CASSLRFSGANVLTF
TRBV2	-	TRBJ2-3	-	TGTGCCAGCAGCAAAAACACAGATACGCAGTATTTT	CASSKNTDTQYF
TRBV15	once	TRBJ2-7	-	TGTGCCACCAGCAGTGGGGCAAGGGGAGAGCAGTACTTC	CATSSGARGEQYF
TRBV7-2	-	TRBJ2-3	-	TGTGCCAGCAGCTTAGGACGCAGCACAGATACGCAGTATTTT	CASSLGRSTDTQYF